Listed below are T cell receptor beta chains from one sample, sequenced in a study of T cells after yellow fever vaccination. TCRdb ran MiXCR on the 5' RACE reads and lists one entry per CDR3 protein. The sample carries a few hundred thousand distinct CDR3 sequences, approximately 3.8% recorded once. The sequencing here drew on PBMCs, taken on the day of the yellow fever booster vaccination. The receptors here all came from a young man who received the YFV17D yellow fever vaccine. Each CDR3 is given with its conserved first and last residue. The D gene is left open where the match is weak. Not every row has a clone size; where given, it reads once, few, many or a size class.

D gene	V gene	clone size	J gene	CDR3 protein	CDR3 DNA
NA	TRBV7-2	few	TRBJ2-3	CASSRWGGDTDTQYF	TGTGCCAGCAGCCGATGGGGGGGCGACACAGATACGCAGTATTTT
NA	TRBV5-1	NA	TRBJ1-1	CASRMGSTEAFF	TGCGCCAGCAGAATGGGAAGCACTGAAGCTTTCTTT
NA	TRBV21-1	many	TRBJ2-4	CAAEKAGKNIQYF	TGTGCCGCAGAGAAAGCGGGTAAAAACATTCAGTACTTC
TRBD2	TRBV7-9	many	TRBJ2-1	CASSLARTSGYNEQFF	TGTGCCAGCAGCTTAGCGCGGACTAGCGGGTACAATGAGCAGTTCTTC
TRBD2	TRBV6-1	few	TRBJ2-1	CASIGGASGVGEQFF	TGTGCCAGCATCGGAGGAGCTAGCGGGGTTGGAGAGCAGTTCTTC
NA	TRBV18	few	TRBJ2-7	CASGSSGRNYEQYF	TGTGCCAGCGGATCCTCGGGGCGCAACTACGAGCAGTACTTC
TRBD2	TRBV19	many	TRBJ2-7	CASSISAGGRSSYEQYF	TGTGCCAGTAGTATATCAGCGGGGGGACGAAGCTCCTACGAGCAGTACTTC
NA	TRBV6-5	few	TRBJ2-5	CASSSGTETQYF	TGTGCCAGCAGTTCAGGGACAGAGACCCAGTACTTC
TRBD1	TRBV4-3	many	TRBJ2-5	CASSLFRGQGATQYF	TGCGCCAGCAGCCTATTCAGGGGACAGGGGGCAACCCAGTACTTC
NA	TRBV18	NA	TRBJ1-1	CASSPPVWDGPDLNTEAFF	TGTGCCAGCTCACCACCGGTATGGGACGGCCCCGACCTGAACACTGAAGCTTTCTTT
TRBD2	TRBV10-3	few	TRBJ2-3	CAISVGSGGAGDTQYF	TGTGCCATCAGTGTTGGTAGCGGGGGGGCCGGAGATACGCAGTATTTT
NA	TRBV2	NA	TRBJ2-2	CASSGRPGSPAGELFF	TGTGCCAGCAGTGGTCGACCCGGGAGCCCGGCGGGGGAGCTGTTTTTT
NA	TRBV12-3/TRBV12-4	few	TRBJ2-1	CASSAAYSYNEQFF	TGTGCCAGCAGTGCAGCGTACTCCTACAATGAGCAGTTCTTC
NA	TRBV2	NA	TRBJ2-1	CATRGPNNEQFF	TGTGCCACAAGAGGGCCTAACAATGAGCAGTTCTTC
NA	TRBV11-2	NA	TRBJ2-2	CASSLDLSRGRNTGELFF	TGTGCCAGCAGCTTAGATCTTAGTAGAGGTCGGAACACCGGGGAGCTGTTTTTT
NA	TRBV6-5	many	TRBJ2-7	CASTSPDSTYEQYF	TGTGCCAGCACCTCACCGGACAGCACCTACGAGCAGTACTTC
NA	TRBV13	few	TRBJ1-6	CASSETRNSPLHF	TGTGCCAGCAGCGAGACAAGGAATTCACCCCTCCACTTT
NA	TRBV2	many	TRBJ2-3	CASGVTLTDTDTQYF	TGTGCCAGCGGCGTTACGCTGACAGACACAGATACGCAGTATTTT
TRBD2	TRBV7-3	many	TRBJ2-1	CASSFLSGASYNEQFF	TGTGCCAGCAGCTTCCTTAGCGGGGCCTCCTACAATGAGCAGTTCTTC
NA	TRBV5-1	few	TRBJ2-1	CASSDQGSSYNEQFF	TGCGCCAGCAGTGACCAGGGGAGCTCCTACAATGAGCAGTTCTTC
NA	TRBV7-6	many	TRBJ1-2	CASSLEPGLFYGYTF	TGTGCCAGCAGCTTAGAACCGGGACTGTTCTATGGCTACACCTTC
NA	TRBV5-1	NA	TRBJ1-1	CASSLVMAGANTEAFF	TGCGCCAGCAGCTTGGTGATGGCAGGTGCTAACACTGAAGCTTTCTTT
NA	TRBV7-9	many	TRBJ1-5	CASTTTGDNQPQHF	TGTGCCAGCACAACAACTGGGGACAATCAGCCCCAGCATTTT
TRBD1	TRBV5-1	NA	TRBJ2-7	CASSSIETGVDEQYF	TGCGCCAGCAGCTCCATTGAGACAGGGGTTGACGAGCAGTACTTC
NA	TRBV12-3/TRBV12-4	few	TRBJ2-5	CASSLGVLETQYF	TGTGCCAGCAGTTTGGGTGTTCTAGAGACCCAGTACTTC
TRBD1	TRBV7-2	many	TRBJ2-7	CASSRDRAGYEQYF	TGTGCCAGCAGCCGGGACAGGGCAGGCTACGAGCAGTACTTC